This paragraph covers one T cell receptor (beta chain) sequence. The germline V gene encodes CDR1 PRHDT and CDR2 FYEKMQ (reference sequence). The CDR3 is made up of 16 amino acids. The germline V and J ends were trimmed by 3 bases and 0 bases, with 12 bases remaining between them. This sample was included in a study of OX40 agonist ivuxolimab in advanced cancers. Study information: Patients achieving partial responses numbered three: one hepatocellular carcinoma case and two cutaneous melanoma cases.

Profiling relied on immunoSEQ multiplex PCR, and the TCRdb table lists in-frame clones only, not all of them. Of more than 75,000 clones listed, 87% are singletons. Autoimmune disease history or systemic immunosuppression excluded patients. J is TRBJ2-1 and V is TRBV13; tentative D call: TRBD1 (5 bases). Specimen: CD4+ or CD8+ T cells sorted from blood, collected in a trial of the OX40 agonist ivuxolimab. The sequence was obtained from an adult with an advanced solid tumor such as melanoma, head and neck, liver or kidney cancer. DNA of the CDR3: TGTGCCAGCAGCTTTACAGGAATGAGCTCCTACAATGAGCAGTTCTTC. Amino acid sequence: CASSFTGMSSYNEQFF.